The clone carrying this TCR beta chain has a single count. In the source study's methods: Estimates of nucleated cell counts were drawn from the amplification of reference gene primers. Only in-frame clones appear in the TCRdb table, and some are missing; sequencing was by immunoSEQ multiplex PCR. V and J calls and clone size are as listed in that table; D and trimming were resolved from the DNA. The sample yields about 99,000 clones, approximately 88% seen once. The data were taken from a study of blood T cell repertoires in COVID-19. V was pared by 0 bases and J by 7 bases, with 6 bases between. The CDR3 consists of 12 residues. Germline CDR1 is GTSNPN and CDR2 is SVGIG (reference sequence).

Input material: peripheral blood. The rearrangement links TRBV30 to TRBJ1-4; D call uncertain. The sequence derives from a human donor in a cohort sampled during active COVID-19. This CDR3 is CAWSVTGEKLFF. The CDR3 DNA reads TGTGCCTGGAGTGTAACCGGTGAAAAACTGTTTTTT.